This passage covers 3 T cell receptor beta chains from one sample sequenced in a study of a mutant IDH1 vaccine in newly diagnosed glioma. These TCRs are of unknown antigen specificity. The method was immunoSEQ multiplex PCR; TCRdb's version includes in-frame clones alone and lacks a portion of them. The sample carries more than 50,000 clones, about two thirds recorded once. Stated time point: week 47, end of study. Vaccine doses each comprised 300 ug of mutant IDH1 20-mer peptide, with topical imiquimod. This sample comprised peripheral blood mononuclear cells (PBMCs), obtained from a glioma patient whose treatment included an IDH1 peptide vaccine. The receptors originated from a man aged 35 to 55 with glioma. Some clones in this sample may be carry-over from other donors' samples.

The V and J genes are TRBV6-5 and TRBJ2-7, with D unresolved. The germline V gene encodes CDR1 MNHEY and CDR2 SVGAGI. The V and J ends lost 0 bases and 1 base respectively, with 7 bases between them. The CDR3 extends over 14 amino acids. CDR3 sequence: CASSYSDNSYEQYF. CDR3 bases: TGTGCCAGCAGTTACTCGGATAATTCCTACGAGCAGTACTTC.

The V call is TRBV6-5, the J call TRBJ1-2; D call uncertain. V lost 2 bases and J 3 bases, leaving 10 bases between the germline ends. This CDR3 is 14 amino acids long. Germline V gene lookup returns CDR1 MNHEY and CDR2 SVGAGI. This chain's CDR3 is CASSYAADYYGYTF. The CDR3 DNA is TGTGCCAGCAGTTACGCGGCAGACTACTATGGCTACACCTTC.

This rearrangement joins TRBV4-1 to TRBJ2-2; unclear D gene. Germline V gene sequence: CDR1 MGHRA, CDR2 YSYEKL. The CDR3 runs 17 residues. Trimming pared 4 bases from V and 2 bases from J, leaving 17 bases between. CDR3 coding DNA: TGCGCCAGCAGCCCATTCGAAGGCACAGCAAACACCGGGGAGCTGTTTTTT. Its protein product is CASSPFEGTANTGELFF.